This TCR beta chain was sequenced for a study of T cells in severe cutaneous drug reactions. About the study: Patients were recruited from Taiwan, Thailand and Europe between the early 2010s and the late 2010s. Collected from acute- or recovery-stage patients: blister fluids/cells and PBMC.

From germline, CDR1 is DFQATT and CDR2 SNEGSKA (reference sequence). This CDR3 has 13 residues. The patients sequenced had a carbamazepine-induced Stevens-Johnson syndrome or toxic epidermal necrolysis reaction. Bulk and single-cell libraries used iRepertoire multiplex PCR with TCR subtype-specific primers. No DNA is given; TCRdb re-called the multiplex PCR reads and lists each CDR3 protein once. This sample contains roughly 10,000 distinct CDR3 sequences. Material: cells from a skin blister. V gene TRBV20-1 combines with J gene TRBJ2-7; TCRdb proposes TRBD1, but this gene call is untestable without DNA. This sequence was found in a human donor with Stevens-Johnson syndrome, a severe cutaneous drug reaction. CDR3 sequence: CSATGQLNYEQYF.